These 19 T cell receptor beta chains were all obtained from the same sample, sequenced in a study of early T cells in non-severe SARS-CoV-2 infection. TCRdb re-derived calls from the 5' RACE reads in MiXCR, one entry per CDR3 protein. The sample consists of about 72,000 distinct CDR3 sequences, about 9.4% of them appearing once. The material was whole blood, obtained at baseline. Source of these receptors: an adult who was a healthcare worker with PCR-confirmed SARS-CoV-2 infection or an uninfected control (not recorded which).

This clonotype showed up many times. This chain joins TRBV7-2 and TRBJ2-3, with D possibly matching TRBD1 (5 bases). V lost 1 base and J lost 7, with 9 bases in between. In germline, CDR1 is SGHTA, CDR2 FQGNSA. The CDR3 runs to 13 residues. The CDR3 loop reads CASSLVADNTQYF. The CDR3 DNA reads as TGTGCCAGCAGCTTAGTCGCGGACAATACGCAGTATTTT.

The chain has TRBV11-2 and TRBJ2-7; 10 bases fit TRBD1. Trimming at V came to 4 bases and at J to 6 bases, leaving 6 bases not matched to a gene. This CDR3 spans 14 amino acids. CDR1 and CDR2 (germline): SGHAT, FQNNGV. The CDR3 DNA is TGTGCCAGCAGCTCGCCGGGACAGGGGTCCGAGCAGTACTTC. It is translated as CASSSPGQGSEQYF.

The chain links TRBV10-3 to TRBJ2-5, with 9 bases aligning to TRBD2. V was clipped by 8 bases and J by 2 bases; unmatched bases: 3. This CDR3 spans 13 amino acids. Germline CDR1 is ENHRY and CDR2 is SYGVKD. For the CDR3, the DNA is TGTGCCATCGCGACTAGCGGACAAGAGACCCAGTACTTC. It is translated as CAIATSGQETQYF.

The chain combines TRBV9 with TRBJ1-3, with D hard to call. The V end lost 4 bases, the J end lost 0 bases, and 11 bases lay between the germline ends. The CDR3 contains 15 residues. Germline V gives CDR1 SGDLS, CDR2 YYNGEE. The CDR3 DNA sequence: TGTGCCAGCAGCCCGGACCCCCACTCTGGAAACACCATATATTTT. Translating it yields CASSPDPHSGNTIYF.

The sample holds a few counts of this clonotype. The chain carries TRBV11-2 and TRBJ2-2; the D is unclear. Germline CDR1 and CDR2: SGHAT and FQNNGV. V was cut by 5 bases and J by 5 bases, with 9 bases left in between. This CDR3 is built from 13 residues. In DNA form, the CDR3 reads TGTGCCAGCAGCCCTCTGTGGACCGGGGAGCTGTTTTTT. Translated: CASSPLWTGELFF.

The V and J genes are TRBV12-5 and TRBJ1-1; D might be TRBD1 (6 bases). Germline-derived CDR1 and CDR2 are LGHNT and FRNRAP. V gave up 4 bases and J gave up 1 base, with 7 bases separating them. The CDR3 contains 13 residues. CDR3 bases: TGTGCTAGTGGTTGGACAGAGAACACTGAAGCTTTCTTT. Translation: CASGWTENTEAFF.

This clonotype has just a few counts. The genes are TRBV6-2 or TRBV6-3 and TRBJ2-7; 9 bases map to TRBD2. Germline V gives CDR1 MNHEY, CDR2 SVGEGT. This CDR3 region has 17 residues. V was pared by 5 bases and J by 6 bases, with 17 bases of the junction left unmatched. CDR3 in amino acids: CASSDPLGGGASLEQYF. The CDR3 coding sequence is TGTGCCAGCAGTGACCCCCTAGGCGGGGGGGCTTCTCTCGAGCAGTACTTC.

The chain carries TRBV9 and TRBJ1-3; D gene unclear. This CDR3 spans 15 amino acids. Trimming took 4 bases from V and 2 from J, leaving 13 bases between them. Germline-derived CDR1 and CDR2 are SGDLS and YYNGEE. The CDR3 bases are TGTGCCAGCAGCACCCACACCGGACCTGGAAACACCATATATTTT. It specifies CASSTHTGPGNTIYF. Filled out from reference TRBV9 and TRBJ1-3, the complete variable domain reads DSGVTQTPKHLITATGQRVTLRCSPRSGDLSVYWYQQSLDQGLQFLIQYYNGEERAKGNILERFSAQQFPDLHSELNLSSLELGDSALYFCASSTHTGPGNTIYFGEGSWLTVV.

This clonotype was detected ten times or more. V usage is TRBV4-3 and J usage is TRBJ1-4; 9 nucleotides line up with TRBD1. The CDR3 extends over 19 amino acids. Losses at the gene ends were 0 bases for V and 3 bases for J; bases not matched to a gene: 11. Germline CDR1 LGHNA, CDR2 YSLEER. The CDR3 DNA sequence: TGCGCCAGCAGCCAAGATCTAGGGACAGGGACCGCGGCTAATGAAAAACTGTTTTTT. Translation gives CASSQDLGTGTAANEKLFF.

This clonotype was counted a few times. The gene calls are TRBV12-3 or TRBV12-4 and TRBJ2-1; 7 nucleotides agree with TRBD1. The junction had 4 bases not matched to a gene; V was cut back by 6 bases and J by 8 bases. The CDR3 is 12 amino acids. In DNA, the CDR3 is TGTGCCAGCAGCTCAGGGGGACATGAGCAGTTCTTC. Translated: CASSSGGHEQFF.

This clonotype was recorded a few times. CDR3 nucleotides: TGTGCCAGCAGTCCGGTACAGGGGGCGACTGAAAAACTGTTTTTT. This gives the protein CASSPVQGATEKLFF. The chain is built from TRBV12-3 or TRBV12-4 and TRBJ1-4; 9 positions agree with TRBD1. CDR3 length equals 15 residues. After removal of 5 bases from V and 7 bases from J, the junction contained 8 bases not matched to a gene.

The table lists this clonotype with a few counts. The chain links TRBV24-1 to TRBJ2-3; 10 positions agree with TRBD2. Per germline, CDR1 KGHDR and CDR2 SFDVKD. V lost 4 bases and J lost 5; bases outside the gene matches: 8. This CDR3 comprises 16 residues. The CDR3 here is CATSEPLAGAGDTQYF. CDR3 DNA sequence: TGTGCCACCAGTGAGCCCCTAGCGGGGGCGGGAGATACGCAGTATTTT.

The V call is TRBV27, the J call TRBJ2-1; D perhaps matches TRBD1 (5 bases). Germline CDR1 and CDR2: MNHEY and SMNVEV (reference sequence). There are 16 residues in the CDR3. The V and J ends lost 6 bases and 4 bases respectively, with 19 bases between them. The CDR3 sequence is CASRSSSFQGYNEQFF. Written as DNA, the CDR3 is TGTGCCAGCAGGAGCTCATCCTTCCAGGGTTACAATGAGCAGTTCTTC.

Note on this clonotype: An end of the junction differs from the germline gene, which may be a read error. The rearrangement uses TRBV7-2 and TRBJ2-1; D is undetermined. CDR1 is SGHTA and CDR2 is FQGNSA in the germline V gene. The CDR3 has 15 amino acids. DNA for the CDR3: TGTGCCAGCACCTTAGACATCAGCTCCTACAATGAGCAGTTCTTC. Protein sequence: CASTLDISSYNEQFF.

The rearrangement links TRBV7-9 to TRBJ1-1, with TRBD1 identical over 9 bases. This CDR3 spans 14 amino acids. CDR1 SEHNR and CDR2 FQNEAQ come from the germline V gene (reference sequence). The V and J ends lost 2 bases and 8 bases, in that order; junction bases with no gene match: 6. CDR3 sequence reads: CASSLQQGAGEAFF. In DNA, the CDR3 is TGTGCCAGCAGCTTACAACAGGGGGCCGGGGAAGCTTTCTTT. The full variable domain, completed using reference TRBV7-9 and TRBJ1-1, is DTGVSQNPRHKITKRGQNVTFRCDPISEHNRLYWYRQTLGQGPEFLTYFQNEAQLEKSRLLSDRFSAERPKGSFSTLEIQRTEQGDSAMYLCASSLQQGAGEAFFGQGTRLTVV.

This clonotype was picked up many times. The V call is TRBV7-2, the J call TRBJ2-3; TRBD1 is a possible D gene (6 bases). There are 15 residues in the CDR3. Germline V gene sequence: CDR1 SGHTA, CDR2 FQGNSA. V gave up 5 bases and J gave up 2 bases, with 14 bases separating them. The CDR3 DNA follows: TGTGCCAGCAGCCTATGGACAGACAACACAGATACGCAGTATTTT. Translated: CASSLWTDNTDTQYF.

The table lists this clonotype with many counts. The V call is TRBV5-1, the J call TRBJ1-1; no clear D. The CDR3 is made up of 12 amino acids. Germline lookup yields CDR1 SGHRS and CDR2 YFSETQ. The V end lost 1 base, the J end lost 1 base, and 2 bases lay between the germline ends. This CDR3 is CASSLTNTEAFF. CDR3 coding DNA: TGCGCCAGCAGCTTGACGAACACTGAAGCTTTCTTT.

This sequence joins TRBV3-1 and TRBJ2-5; TRBD1 or TRBD2 may be the D gene (6 bases each). The germline V gene has CDR1 LGHDT and CDR2 YNNKEL (reference sequence). The CDR3 runs 15 residues. Trimming removed 0 bases at V and 5 bases at J, with 13 bases between. The CDR3 spells CASSQELGGGETQYF. In nucleotides, the CDR3 is TGTGCCAGCAGCCAAGAGTTGGGGGGCGGCGAGACCCAGTACTTC.

This clonotype was picked up many times. This chain connects TRBV11-3 to TRBJ2-3, with a weak D call TRBD1 (6 bases). Germline V gives CDR1 SGHNT, CDR2 YENEEA. Trimming stripped 3 bases from V and 4 bases from J, with 8 bases between. The CDR3 spans 13 residues. CDR3 region: CASSFEGADTQYF. Written as DNA, the CDR3 is TGTGCCAGCAGCTTCGAGGGGGCAGATACGCAGTATTTT.